This TCR beta chain is from a study of response to subunit inactivated influenza vaccine (dated by TCRdb to the late 2010s). With regard to the full study: Deep quantitative profiling of the T cell receptor repertoire was used in the study to follow responses to a trivalent subunit inactivated influenza vaccine.

This clonotype was recorded many times. The antigen it recognizes is unknown. The junction differs from germline at one of its ends, possibly a read error. The research as a whole found: The authors suggested that each seasonal influenza vaccination may recruit only a limited number of new T cells.

Library construction relied on RT-PCR. TCRdb names Illumina HiSeq 2500 as the instrument used. The public reads were reanalyzed by TCRdb: fastp trimming at Q25, MiXCR alignment, in-frame beta chains only. Identical CDR3 protein sequences are pooled into one entry, listed with their most common genes and DNA. The sample contains roughly 710,000 distinct CDR3 sequences, about 14% of them found a single time. Clones ranked in the top ten supply 6% to 9.5% of the sample. The source was PBMCs from blood, collected around two weeks before vaccination. The receptor was isolated from a man aged 50 or older who received an inactivated influenza vaccine. Donor details come from another sample of the same person, matched by shared clones.

At the DNA level, the sequence is TGTGCCAGCAGCTTGGATGGCTCTGGGGCCAACGTCCTGACTTTC. It encodes CASSLDGSGANVLTF. Here the chain combines TRBV5-1 and TRBJ2-6, with the D gene too uncertain to name. CDR1 and CDR2 (SGHRS, YFSETQ) derive from the germline V gene. Including the terminal cysteine and phenylalanine, the CDR3 comprises 15 residues. The entry retains the CDR3 DNA only, 45 bases that are in frame from base 1.